A selection of T cell receptor beta chains follows, all from one sample in a study of cytomegalovirus exposure and HLA in healthy donors. TCRdb's copy holds only in-frame clones and misses some; the assay was immunoSEQ multiplex PCR. The sample carries 95,000 to 150,000 clones, 55% to 75% recorded once. Material: PBMCs. The source is a woman between 40 and 55 years old in good health and CMV-seropositive. CDR3s include the opening cysteine and the closing phenylalanine or tryptophan. Fields, in order: D gene, V gene, clone size, J gene, CDR3 protein, CDR3 DNA. D genes are given only for firm matches. Not all rows give a size; the values are once, few, many and, for expanded clones, a class.

d_gene: NA; v_gene: TRBV5-1; abundance: few; j_gene: TRBJ2-7; CDR3aa: CASSKDRDYEQYF; CDR3nt: TGCGCCAGCAGCAAGGACAGAGACTACGAGCAGTACTTC
d_gene: TRBD1; v_gene: TRBV6-1; abundance: NA; j_gene: TRBJ1-4; CDR3aa: CASREQGPPTNEKLFF; CDR3nt: TGTGCCAGCAGGGAACAGGGGCCCCCAACTAATGAAAAACTGTTTTTT
d_gene: TRBD1; v_gene: TRBV14; abundance: NA; j_gene: TRBJ2-3; CDR3aa: CASSRDRATDTQYF; CDR3nt: TGTGCCAGCAGCCGGGACAGGGCGACAGATACGCAGTATTTT
d_gene: NA; v_gene: TRBV7-9; abundance: few; j_gene: TRBJ1-1; CDR3aa: CASSPKGRENTEAFF; CDR3nt: TGTGCCAGCAGCCCTAAAGGCAGGGAGAACACTGAAGCTTTCTTT
d_gene: TRBD1; v_gene: TRBV27; abundance: few; j_gene: TRBJ1-1; CDR3aa: CASSPGQQNTEAFF; CDR3nt: TGTGCCAGCAGTCCGGGACAGCAGAACACTGAAGCTTTCTTT
d_gene: NA; v_gene: TRBV19; abundance: NA; j_gene: TRBJ1-5; CDR3aa: CASSRRNQPQHF; CDR3nt: TGTGCCAGTAGTAGGCGCAATCAGCCCCAGCATTTT
d_gene: NA; v_gene: TRBV6-6; abundance: NA; j_gene: TRBJ1-2; CDR3aa: CASTLNRYDYGYTF; CDR3nt: TGTGCCAGCACCCTAAACAGATACGACTATGGCTACACCTTC
d_gene: TRBD2; v_gene: TRBV7-2; abundance: few; j_gene: TRBJ2-3; CDR3aa: CASNPPGLAGSQDTQYF; CDR3nt: TGTGCCAGCAATCCACCGGGACTAGCGGGGAGCCAAGATACGCAGTATTTT
d_gene: NA; v_gene: TRBV5-1; abundance: few; j_gene: TRBJ1-1; CDR3aa: CASSFGAGNTEAFF; CDR3nt: TGCGCCAGCAGCTTTGGGGCTGGGAACACTGAAGCTTTCTTT
d_gene: NA; v_gene: TRBV5-8; abundance: NA; j_gene: TRBJ2-3; CDR3aa: CASSPGQKRTDTQYF; CDR3nt: TGTGCCAGCAGCCCCGGACAGAAACGTACAGATACGCAGTATTTT
d_gene: NA; v_gene: TRBV5-1; abundance: NA; j_gene: TRBJ2-5; CDR3aa: CASSLAGSETQYF; CDR3nt: TGCGCCAGCAGCTTGGCAGGATCTGAGACCCAGTACTTC
d_gene: NA; v_gene: TRBV27; abundance: NA; j_gene: TRBJ1-1; CDR3aa: CASRDIMNTEAFF; CDR3nt: TGTGCCAGCAGGGACATTATGAACACTGAAGCTTTCTTT
d_gene: NA; v_gene: TRBV7-3; abundance: few; j_gene: TRBJ2-7; CDR3aa: CASSLGLGEQYF; CDR3nt: TGTGCCAGCAGCTTGGGGCTGGGGGAGCAGTACTTC
d_gene: TRBD1; v_gene: TRBV4-3; abundance: few; j_gene: TRBJ1-5; CDR3aa: CASSQDQGQGDSNQPQHF; CDR3nt: TGCGCCAGCAGCCAAGATCAGGGGCAGGGGGATAGCAATCAGCCCCAGCATTTT
d_gene: NA; v_gene: TRBV5-4; abundance: NA; j_gene: TRBJ1-2; CDR3aa: CASSLNGLYGYTF; CDR3nt: TGTGCCAGCAGCTTGAACGGACTCTATGGCTACACCTTC
d_gene: TRBD1; v_gene: TRBV9; abundance: once; j_gene: TRBJ2-2; CDR3aa: CASSVQGVQGELFF; CDR3nt: TGTGCCAGCAGCGTCCAGGGGGTCCAGGGGGAGCTGTTTTTT
d_gene: TRBD1; v_gene: TRBV2; abundance: NA; j_gene: TRBJ1-6; CDR3aa: CASSQTGFDSPLHF; CDR3nt: TGTGCCAGCAGTCAGACAGGGTTCGATTCACCCCTCCACTTT
d_gene: TRBD1; v_gene: TRBV12-5; abundance: NA; j_gene: TRBJ1-1; CDR3aa: CASGLAPLIWDRGSTGTEAFF; CDR3nt: TGTGCTAGTGGTTTGGCGCCTCTGATATGGGACAGGGGAAGTACGGGCACTGAAGCTTTCTTT
d_gene: NA; v_gene: TRBV25-1; abundance: once; j_gene: TRBJ2-1; CDR3aa: CASSEGGGPVEQFF; CDR3nt: TGTGCCAGCAGTGAAGGGGGGGGGCCAGTTGAGCAGTTCTTC
d_gene: NA; v_gene: TRBV14; abundance: NA; j_gene: TRBJ2-5; CDR3aa: CASSVRFGETQYF; CDR3nt: TGTGCCAGCAGCGTTCGGTTCGGAGAGACCCAGTACTTC
d_gene: NA; v_gene: TRBV10-3; abundance: NA; j_gene: TRBJ1-5; CDR3aa: CAIGHPNQPQHF; CDR3nt: TGTGCCATCGGACATCCCAATCAGCCCCAGCATTTT
d_gene: TRBD1; v_gene: TRBV5-1; abundance: NA; j_gene: TRBJ1-1; CDR3aa: CASSYGTGLRSEAFF; CDR3nt: TGCGCCAGCAGCTATGGGACAGGGCTACGATCTGAAGCTTTCTTT
d_gene: TRBD1; v_gene: TRBV4-2; abundance: NA; j_gene: TRBJ1-2; CDR3aa: CASSQHTGQVANYGYTF; CDR3nt: TGTGCCAGCAGCCAGCACACCGGACAGGTAGCTAACTATGGCTACACCTTC
d_gene: TRBD1; v_gene: TRBV9; abundance: NA; j_gene: TRBJ1-5; CDR3aa: CASSVASTGGEPQHF; CDR3nt: TGTGCCAGCAGCGTAGCTTCGACAGGGGGAGAGCCCCAGCATTTT
d_gene: TRBD1; v_gene: TRBV2; abundance: NA; j_gene: TRBJ1-5; CDR3aa: CASSTSGGSQPQHF; CDR3nt: TGTGCCAGCAGCACTTCAGGGGGCAGTCAGCCCCAGCATTTT
d_gene: TRBD1; v_gene: TRBV5-4; abundance: NA; j_gene: TRBJ2-7; CDR3aa: CASSLVQGAGGEQYF; CDR3nt: TGTGCCAGCAGCTTGGTGCAGGGGGCCGGAGGAGAGCAGTACTTC
d_gene: TRBD2; v_gene: TRBV9; abundance: NA; j_gene: TRBJ2-3; CDR3aa: CASSYSGGAVVETQYF; CDR3nt: TGTGCCAGCAGCTATAGCGGGGGGGCCGTGGTAGAAACGCAGTATTTT
d_gene: NA; v_gene: TRBV2; abundance: NA; j_gene: TRBJ2-7; CDR3aa: CASSVSIPYEQYF; CDR3nt: TGTGCCAGCAGTGTCTCTATTCCCTACGAGCAGTACTTC
d_gene: TRBD2; v_gene: TRBV7-2; abundance: NA; j_gene: TRBJ2-5; CDR3aa: CASSSLGTSGGQETQYF; CDR3nt: TGTGCCAGCAGCTCCCTTGGGACTAGCGGGGGGCAAGAGACCCAGTACTTC
d_gene: NA; v_gene: TRBV11-2; abundance: NA; j_gene: TRBJ2-2; CDR3aa: CASTTGVLEELFF; CDR3nt: TGTGCCAGCACGACGGGAGTCCTAGAGGAGCTGTTTTTT
d_gene: TRBD1; v_gene: TRBV6-6; abundance: NA; j_gene: TRBJ2-2; CDR3aa: CASSRGTEISGELFF; CDR3nt: TGTGCCAGCAGTCGAGGGACAGAGATATCCGGGGAGCTGTTTTTT
d_gene: TRBD1; v_gene: TRBV5-1; abundance: NA; j_gene: TRBJ1-1; CDR3aa: CASSPTGPGTEAFF; CDR3nt: TGCGCCAGCAGCCCGACAGGGCCGGGCACTGAAGCTTTCTTT
d_gene: NA; v_gene: TRBV5-4; abundance: NA; j_gene: TRBJ2-3; CDR3aa: CASSSQGTDTQYF; CDR3nt: TGTGCCAGCAGCTCCCAGGGTACAGATACGCAGTATTTT
d_gene: TRBD2; v_gene: TRBV5-1; abundance: medium-sized; j_gene: TRBJ2-1; CDR3aa: CASSLDRGGPEDNEQFF; CDR3nt: TGCGCCAGCAGCTTGGACCGGGGGGGCCCGGAGGACAATGAGCAGTTCTTC
d_gene: NA; v_gene: TRBV18; abundance: NA; j_gene: TRBJ1-1; CDR3aa: CASSPGPGRTEAFF; CDR3nt: TGTGCCAGCTCACCAGGTCCGGGTCGGACTGAAGCTTTCTTT